The T cell receptor (beta chain) under discussion was sequenced for a study of cytomegalovirus exposure and HLA in healthy donors. Study-wide results and caveats: The study put 150 or so TCR beta chains on its list as cytomegalovirus-associated.

V gave up 11 bases and J gave up 6 bases; unmatched junction bases: 5. This CDR3 spans 11 amino acids. The germline V gene encodes CDR1 LNHDA and CDR2 SQIVND (reference sequence). PCR amplification relied on 60 Vbeta primers (plus 13 Jbeta primers). Only in-frame clones appear in the TCRdb table, and some are missing; sequencing was by immunoSEQ multiplex PCR. Of roughly 180,000 clones in the sample, about 86% were seen once. Comments on this clone: Its antigen is as yet unknown.

The receptor was derived from a woman aged 18-30 years in good health and CMV-seropositive. The chain joins TRBV19 to TRBJ1-1; 8 bases fit TRBD1. The sample consisted of PBMCs. CDR3 nucleotides: TGTGCCGGTACGACAGGGGCTGAAGCTTTCTTT. It translates to CAGTTGAEAFF.